The clone carrying this T cell receptor (beta chain) has a handful of counts. These data come from a study of T cells in Graves' hyperthyroidism and ophthalmopathy. Whole-study context: Initial diagnosis, before any treatment, was when peripheral blood was collected.

Germline V lookup: CDR1 SGHRS, CDR2 YFSETQ. The V gene lost 5 bases and the J gene lost 9 bases, with 22 bases spanning the gap. The CDR3 contains 15 residues. Regions amplified from RNA transcripts were the TCR beta CDR3 regions. The TCR CDR3 first-round RT-PCR relied on the HTBI primer set. TCRdb reprocessed the multiplex PCR reads with MiXCR, giving one entry per CDR3 protein. The data show hundreds of thousands of distinct CDR3 sequences, with 20% seen just once and roughly 50% held by the top ten. Source material: blood. The V gene is TRBV5-1, the J gene TRBJ2-3; TRBD1 or TRBD2 may be the D gene (5 bases each). This TCR was recovered from a man in his forties with Graves' ophthalmopathy. This chain's CDR3 is CASSPGRDHHTTQYF. The CDR3 region has the DNA TGCGCCAGCAGTCCAGGACGGGACCATCATACAACGCAGTATTTT. The full variable domain, rest sourced from reference TRBV5-1 and TRBJ2-3, is KAGVTQTPRYLIKTRGQQVTLSCSPISGHRSVSWYQQTPGQGLQFLFEYFSETQRNKGNFPGRFSGRQFSNSRSEMNVSTLELGDSALYLCASSPGRDHHTTQYFGPGTRLTVL.